Included here is one T cell receptor (beta chain) sequence, with context. This CDR3 is built from 14 residues. CDR1 and CDR2 from the germline V gene are SGHTA and FQGNSA. Trimming took off 5 bases at V and 8 bases at J, with 18 bases between the two ends. TCRdb's table, derived via immunoSEQ multiplex PCR, lists solely in-frame clones and lacks some. The repertoire holds about 440,000 clones, with roughly 88% as singletons. The entry originates in a study of blood T cell repertoires in COVID-19. Study in general: T cells, B-cell-depleted T cells, or PBMCs provided the cDNA or gDNA that served as material.

Enrolment of Seattle patients took place during active infection, and they were followed longitudinally. This sequence joins TRBV7-2 and TRBJ1-2; a possible D gene is TRBD1 (5 bases). The clonotype originates from a woman in her fifties or sixties with COVID-19, enrolled during active disease. Sequenced input: peripheral blood. CDR3 nucleotides: TGTGCCAGCAGCCCCGTTGCCGTCGGGGGGGGCTACACCTTC. Encoded protein: CASSPVAVGGGYTF.